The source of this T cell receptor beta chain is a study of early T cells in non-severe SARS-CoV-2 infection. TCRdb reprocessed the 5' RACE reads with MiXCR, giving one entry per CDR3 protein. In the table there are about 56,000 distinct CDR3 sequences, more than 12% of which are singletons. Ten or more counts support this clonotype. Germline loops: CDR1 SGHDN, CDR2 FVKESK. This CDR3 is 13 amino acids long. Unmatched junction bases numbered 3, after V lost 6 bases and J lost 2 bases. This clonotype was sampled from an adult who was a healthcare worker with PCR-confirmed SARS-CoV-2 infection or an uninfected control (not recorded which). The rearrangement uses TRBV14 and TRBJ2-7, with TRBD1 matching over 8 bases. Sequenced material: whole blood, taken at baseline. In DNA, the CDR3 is TGTGCCAGCAGACGGACAGGGCCCTACGAGCAGTACTTC. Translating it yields CASRRTGPYEQYF.